The rows below give T cell receptor beta chains drawn from one sample of a study of shared clonotypes between healthy human individuals. Libraries were prepared by immunoSEQ multiplex PCR; TCRdb keeps only in-frame clonotypes and omits some of them. The sample lists roughly 2 million clones; around 95% were seen once. The sample was naive CD4+ T cells sorted from blood. These receptors originate from a man younger than 35 in good health. Both conserved end residues are part of each CDR3. Fields, in order: V gene, D gene, clone size, J gene, CDR3 DNA, CDR3 protein. A D gene is named only where the DNA matches it firmly. Only part of the rows carry a size: once, few, many, or a class if the clone is expanded.

v_call: TRBV20-1; d_call: TRBD1; clone_size: .; j_call: TRBJ1-2; cdr3_nt: TGCAGTGCTCGACGACAGGGCCTCTTT; cdr3_aa: CSARRQGLF
v_call: TRBV28; d_call: .; clone_size: .; j_call: TRBJ1-5; cdr3_nt: TGTGCCAGCAGCCTGGGACGTCTGCAGGACCAGCCCCAGCATTTT; cdr3_aa: CASSLGRLQDQPQHF
v_call: TRBV11-1; d_call: .; clone_size: .; j_call: TRBJ1-1; cdr3_nt: TGTGCCAGCAGGAGGGACTGGGACACTGAAGCTTTCTTT; cdr3_aa: CASRRDWDTEAFF
v_call: TRBV5-1; d_call: .; clone_size: .; j_call: TRBJ1-1; cdr3_nt: TGCGCCAGCAGCCCCCAGGGGTCAGGTTACACTGAAGCTTTCTTT; cdr3_aa: CASSPQGSGYTEAFF
v_call: TRBV5-1; d_call: .; clone_size: .; j_call: TRBJ1-4; cdr3_nt: TGCGCCAGCAGCTCGTCGCGGGTAGCTAATGAAAAACTGTTTTTT; cdr3_aa: CASSSSRVANEKLFF
v_call: TRBV2; d_call: .; clone_size: .; j_call: TRBJ2-6; cdr3_nt: TGTGCCAGCAGCCAAGACAGTGCTGGGGCCAACGTCCTGACTTTC; cdr3_aa: CASSQDSAGANVLTF
v_call: TRBV7-2; d_call: .; clone_size: few; j_call: TRBJ1-6; cdr3_nt: TGTGCCAGCAGCTTCCCAGCCTCACCCCTCCACTTT; cdr3_aa: CASSFPASPLHF
v_call: TRBV6-5; d_call: TRBD2; clone_size: .; j_call: TRBJ2-2; cdr3_nt: TGTGCCAGCAGCAGCGGGGGGGCTAACACCGGGGAGCTGTTTTTT; cdr3_aa: CASSSGGANTGELFF
v_call: TRBV18; d_call: .; clone_size: .; j_call: TRBJ1-1; cdr3_nt: TGTGCCAGCTCACCATCGAGGGCGGACACTGAAGCTTTCTTT; cdr3_aa: CASSPSRADTEAFF
v_call: TRBV2; d_call: .; clone_size: .; j_call: TRBJ2-7; cdr3_nt: TGTGCCAGCAGTACAGACAGGATACGCAGCGAGCAGTACTTC; cdr3_aa: CASSTDRIRSEQYF
v_call: TRBV5-6; d_call: .; clone_size: .; j_call: TRBJ1-4; cdr3_nt: TGTGCCAGCAGCTTTGCAGCCAGTGCGGGGGAAAAACTGTTTTTT; cdr3_aa: CASSFAASAGEKLFF
v_call: TRBV6-6; d_call: .; clone_size: once; j_call: TRBJ2-4; cdr3_nt: TGTGCCAGCAGAACCGCGGGTACTTTGGGTTACATTCAGTACTTC; cdr3_aa: CASRTAGTLGYIQYF
v_call: TRBV5-1; d_call: TRBD1; clone_size: .; j_call: TRBJ2-5; cdr3_nt: TGCGCCAGCACCGGGACAGCTCAAGAGACCCAGTACTTC; cdr3_aa: CASTGTAQETQYF
v_call: TRBV6-5; d_call: TRBD1; clone_size: .; j_call: TRBJ2-7; cdr3_nt: TGTGCCAGCAGACGTAGGGGGACAGCCTACGAGCAGTACTTC; cdr3_aa: CASRRRGTAYEQYF
v_call: TRBV7-2; d_call: .; clone_size: .; j_call: TRBJ2-7; cdr3_nt: TGTGCCAGCAGCTTGGGTTCCTACGAGCAGTACTTC; cdr3_aa: CASSLGSYEQYF
v_call: TRBV6-5; d_call: .; clone_size: .; j_call: TRBJ2-4; cdr3_nt: TGTGCCAGCAGTTACTCGCAGGGGATGATTATGAACATTCAGTACTTC; cdr3_aa: CASSYSQGMIMNIQYF
v_call: TRBV7-9; d_call: .; clone_size: .; j_call: TRBJ2-5; cdr3_nt: TGTGCCAGCACAAAGGGTCTAGGAGAGACCCAGTACTTC; cdr3_aa: CASTKGLGETQYF
v_call: TRBV9; d_call: TRBD2; clone_size: once; j_call: TRBJ2-5; cdr3_nt: TGTGCCAGCAGCTCGGGACTAGGGGAGACCCAGTACTTC; cdr3_aa: CASSSGLGETQYF
v_call: TRBV27; d_call: .; clone_size: .; j_call: TRBJ2-5; cdr3_nt: TGTGCCAGCAGTTTAGACCTTGCAACAGAGACCCAGTACTTC; cdr3_aa: CASSLDLATETQYF
v_call: TRBV29-1; d_call: .; clone_size: .; j_call: TRBJ2-5; cdr3_nt: TGCAGCGTTGCCAGTTTGGAGTACCAAGAGACCCAGTACTTC; cdr3_aa: CSVASLEYQETQYF
v_call: TRBV7-2; d_call: TRBD1; clone_size: .; j_call: TRBJ1-2; cdr3_nt: TGTGCCAGCAGCACCCAACTCGACAGGGCCGATGGCTACACCTTC; cdr3_aa: CASSTQLDRADGYTF
v_call: TRBV2; d_call: TRBD1; clone_size: .; j_call: TRBJ1-1; cdr3_nt: TGTGCCAGCAGTATTGACAGGGGCACTGAAGCTTTCTTT; cdr3_aa: CASSIDRGTEAFF
v_call: TRBV11-1; d_call: .; clone_size: .; j_call: TRBJ1-1; cdr3_nt: TGTGCCAGCAGCTTCCCCGAGGGCGCAGGAGCTTTCTTT; cdr3_aa: CASSFPEGAGAFF
v_call: TRBV19; d_call: TRBD2; clone_size: .; j_call: TRBJ2-1; cdr3_nt: TGTGCCAGTAGTATAGTCGGACTAGCGGGTAACAATGAGCAGTTCTTC; cdr3_aa: CASSIVGLAGNNEQFF
v_call: TRBV30; d_call: .; clone_size: .; j_call: TRBJ1-6; cdr3_nt: TGTGCCTGGAGTAGAGGGGGGACGACGAGCTCCTATAATTCACCCCTCCACTTT; cdr3_aa: CAWSRGGTTSSYNSPLHF
v_call: TRBV7-2; d_call: .; clone_size: .; j_call: TRBJ2-5; cdr3_nt: TGTGCCAGCAGCTTAGCGCGGGGTGGAGAGACCCAGTACTTC; cdr3_aa: CASSLARGGETQYF
v_call: TRBV5-1; d_call: TRBD1; clone_size: .; j_call: TRBJ2-7; cdr3_nt: TGCGCCAGCAGCTTGGAGGGACAGGGACCATACGAGCAGTACTTC; cdr3_aa: CASSLEGQGPYEQYF
v_call: TRBV10-3; d_call: TRBD1; clone_size: .; j_call: TRBJ2-2; cdr3_nt: TGTGCCATCAGTGCCGACAGGGGTGGCATAGGGGAGCTGTTTTTT; cdr3_aa: CAISADRGGIGELFF
v_call: TRBV10-2; d_call: TRBD2; clone_size: .; j_call: TRBJ2-1; cdr3_nt: TGCGCCAGCAGTCTAGCGGGAGGATCAAATGAGCAGTTCTTC; cdr3_aa: CASSLAGGSNEQFF
v_call: TRBV5-1; d_call: .; clone_size: once; j_call: TRBJ2-1; cdr3_nt: TGCGCCAGCAGCGTAGGGGGGCTACCCAACAATGAGCAGTTCTTC; cdr3_aa: CASSVGGLPNNEQFF
v_call: TRBV9; d_call: .; clone_size: .; j_call: TRBJ2-1; cdr3_nt: TGTGCCAGCAGTTCCCAGATAGGGGGGGGAGCCATCTACAATGAGCAGTTCTTC; cdr3_aa: CASSSQIGGGAIYNEQFF
v_call: TRBV25-1; d_call: TRBD2; clone_size: .; j_call: TRBJ2-1; cdr3_nt: TGTGCCAGCAGTGTTCTAGCGGGGTACAATGAGCAGTTCTTC; cdr3_aa: CASSVLAGYNEQFF
v_call: TRBV30; d_call: TRBD2; clone_size: .; j_call: TRBJ2-7; cdr3_nt: TGTGCCTGGAGTTTGGCCATTAGCGGGAGGTACGAGCAGTACTTC; cdr3_aa: CAWSLAISGRYEQYF
v_call: TRBV29-1; d_call: TRBD1; clone_size: .; j_call: TRBJ1-4; cdr3_nt: TGCAGCGTTTTGGACAGGGTCTGGGGGGCGGATGAAAAACTGTTTTTT; cdr3_aa: CSVLDRVWGADEKLFF
v_call: TRBV30; d_call: .; clone_size: .; j_call: TRBJ2-2; cdr3_nt: TGTGCCTGGAGTACGGGGGCGCGGCCCAACACCGGGGAGCTGTTTTTT; cdr3_aa: CAWSTGARPNTGELFF
v_call: TRBV6-1; d_call: .; clone_size: .; j_call: TRBJ1-1; cdr3_nt: TGTGCCAGCACCATAGAGGGGATCGCGAACACTGAAGCTTTCTTT; cdr3_aa: CASTIEGIANTEAFF
v_call: TRBV4-1; d_call: TRBD2; clone_size: .; j_call: TRBJ2-1; cdr3_nt: TGCGCCAGCAGCCAAGTCCATGGTGGCGGGGGCTACAATGAGCAGTTCTTC; cdr3_aa: CASSQVHGGGGYNEQFF
v_call: TRBV7-9; d_call: .; clone_size: .; j_call: TRBJ2-1; cdr3_nt: TGTGCCAGCAGCTCGACAGGACAGATCACTAGTGTCTTC; cdr3_aa: CASSSTGQITSVF
v_call: TRBV7-9; d_call: TRBD2; clone_size: .; j_call: TRBJ2-1; cdr3_nt: TGTGCCAGCAGCTTAGATGGGACTAGCGGGAGAGGAGGCAATGAGCAGTTCTTC; cdr3_aa: CASSLDGTSGRGGNEQFF
v_call: TRBV9; d_call: .; clone_size: few; j_call: TRBJ1-6; cdr3_nt: TGTGCCAGCAGCTCCCGACAGGTTAATTCACCCCTCCACTTT; cdr3_aa: CASSSRQVNSPLHF
v_call: TRBV29-1; d_call: TRBD2; clone_size: .; j_call: TRBJ2-4; cdr3_nt: TGCAGCGTTGAGCTAGGCGGGAGTGCCAAAAACATTCAGTACTTC; cdr3_aa: CSVELGGSAKNIQYF